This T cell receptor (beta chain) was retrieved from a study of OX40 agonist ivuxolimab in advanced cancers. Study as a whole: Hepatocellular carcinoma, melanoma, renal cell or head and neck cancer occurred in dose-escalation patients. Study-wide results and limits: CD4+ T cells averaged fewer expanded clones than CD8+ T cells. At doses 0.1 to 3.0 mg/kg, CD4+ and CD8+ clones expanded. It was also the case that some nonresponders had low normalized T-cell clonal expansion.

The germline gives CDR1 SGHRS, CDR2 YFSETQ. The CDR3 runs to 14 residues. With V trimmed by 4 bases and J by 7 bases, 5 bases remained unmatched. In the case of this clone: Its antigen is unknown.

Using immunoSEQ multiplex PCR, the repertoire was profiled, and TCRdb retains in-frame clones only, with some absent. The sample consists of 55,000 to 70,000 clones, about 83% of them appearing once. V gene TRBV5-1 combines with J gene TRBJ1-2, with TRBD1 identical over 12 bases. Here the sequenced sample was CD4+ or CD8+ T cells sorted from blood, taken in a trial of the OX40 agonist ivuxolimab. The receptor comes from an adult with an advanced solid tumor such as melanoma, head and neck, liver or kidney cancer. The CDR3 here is CASSAGTGGLGYTF. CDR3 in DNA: TGCGCCAGCAGCGCGGGGACAGGGGGCCTTGGCTACACCTTC.